This TCR beta chain derives from a study of T cell changes during pregnancy in multiple sclerosis. CDR1 is SGHVS and CDR2 is FQNEAQ in the germline V gene. Losses at the gene ends were 5 bases for V and 0 bases for J; bases not matched to a gene: 9. The CDR3 loop spans 17 amino acids. This table comes from immunoSEQ multiplex PCR, and its TCRdb copy is limited to in-frame clones, with some not included. This table holds about 20,000 clones, 88% found once. This clone was seen only once. The chain links TRBV7-8 to TRBJ2-7; 11 bases are a match to TRBD2. The specimen was CD8+ T cells from peripheral blood mononuclear cells, collected in the third trimester of pregnancy. The sequence came from a female donor in good health, enrolled as a control in a pregnancy study. The CDR3: CASSLGLAGLSSYEQYF. CDR3 sequence (DNA): TGTGCCAGCAGCCTCGGACTAGCGGGCCTTAGCTCCTACGAGCAGTACTTC.